The sequence of this T cell receptor (beta chain) was determined in a study of T cell responses to AZD1222 COVID-19 vaccine. At the level of the study: Timing groups of about 4 and about 12 weeks for second doses were pooled. Regarding the study as a whole: Females outnumbered males among donors, who were mostly white British; clonal diversity was possibly underestimated. The study reported that nearly half of spike-specific TCRs target unmutated variant regions.

Measured with immunoSEQ multiplex PCR; TCRdb has only the in-frame clones, and not every one. Found here are 150,000 to 200,000 clones, around 94% of them singletons; the top ten hold approximately 0.64%. Germline V gives CDR1 SGHNT, CDR2 YYREEE (reference sequence). Trimming shortened V by 5 bases and J by 6 bases, and 15 bases separated the two germline ends. The CDR3 consists of 13 residues. About this clone: Antigen: not known.

The V and J genes are TRBV5-4 and TRBJ2-7, with D unclear. The sequence was collected from an adult in good health. Sequencing used peripheral blood, obtained on day 0 of AZD1222 vaccination. This CDR3 reads CASSLAGSPEQYF. Written as DNA, the CDR3 is TGTGCCAGCAGTCTTGCCGGCTCCCCCGAGCAGTACTTC.